What follows are 14 T cell receptor beta chains derived from one specimen sequenced in a study of blood T cell repertoires in COVID-19. The table came from immunoSEQ multiplex PCR; TCRdb's copy has only in-frame clones and leaves some out. In the table there are 71,000 or so clones, about four fifths of which are singletons. Sequencing was performed on peripheral blood. All receptors come from a man between 65 and 85 years old with acute or convalescent COVID-19.

The CDR3 region has the DNA TGTGCCAGCACGGCAGGGGGCACTGAAGCTTTCTTT. This gives the protein CASTAGGTEAFF. The genes are TRBV25-1 and TRBJ1-1; 7 bases map to TRBD1. V was pared by 7 bases and J by 4 bases, with 3 bases of the junction left unmatched. Germline values: CDR1 MGHDK, CDR2 SYGVNS. This CDR3 contains 12 residues.

The V gene is TRBV28, the J gene TRBJ2-1; D ambiguous. V was pared by 2 bases and J by 0 bases, with 11 bases between. CDR1 is MDHEN and CDR2 is SYDVKM in the germline V gene. The CDR3 is 16 amino acids. The CDR3 region is CASSLHSLSSYNEQFF. The DNA of the CDR3 is TGTGCCAGCAGTTTACACAGCCTGAGCTCCTACAATGAGCAGTTCTTC.

This chain connects TRBV7-3 to TRBJ2-1; the match to TRBD2 covers 9 bases. Trimming took 1 base from V and 2 from J; bases not matched to a gene: 3. From germline, CDR1 is SGHTA and CDR2 FQGTGA. The CDR3 is made up of 16 amino acids. The CDR3 nucleotides are TGTGCCAGCAGCTTAAGGGCTAGCGGGACCTACAATGAGCAGTTCTTC. As protein: CASSLRASGTYNEQFF. Together with reference TRBV7-3 and TRBJ2-1, the CDR3 gives the full variable domain: GAGVSQTPSNKVTEKGKYVELRCDPISGHTALYWYRQSLGQGPEFLIYFQGTGAADDSGLPNDRFFAVRPEGSVSTLKIQRTERGDSAVYLCASSLRASGTYNEQFFGPGTRLTVL.

The rearrangement joins TRBV5-4 to TRBJ2-5, with 7 nucleotides matching TRBD2. This CDR3 is built from 17 residues. The V gene end was trimmed by 7 bases and the J gene end by 5 bases; junction bases not matched to a gene: 20. The germline V gene has CDR1 SGHNT and CDR2 YYREEE (reference sequence). The CDR3 here is CASSNGEGGTLGETQYF. CDR3 in DNA: TGTGCCAGCTCGAACGGGGAGGGAGGAACACTTGGGGAGACCCAGTACTTC.

The chain uses TRBV3-1 (or the pseudogene TRBV3-2) and TRBJ2-5; D not resolved. Germline lookup yields CDR1 LGHDT and CDR2 YNNKEL (reference sequence). The CDR3 is 13 amino acids. V was pared by 4 bases and J by 4 bases, with 10 bases between. As DNA, the CDR3 is TGTGCCAGCAGCCCCGACTTCCTAGAGACCCAGTACTTC. Translation: CASSPDFLETQYF.

This chain connects TRBV3-1 (or the pseudogene TRBV3-2) to TRBJ2-1; 8 bases are shared with TRBD2. The CDR3 is 14 residues long. Losses at the gene ends were 0 bases for V and 7 bases for J; bases not matched to a gene: 2. The germline V gene has CDR1 LGHDT and CDR2 YNNKEL (reference sequence). The CDR3 region is CASSQEGLGNEQFF. The DNA of the CDR3 is TGTGCCAGCAGCCAAGAGGGACTAGGGAATGAGCAGTTCTTC.

This rearrangement joins TRBV10-1 to TRBJ1-1; 9 nucleotides match TRBD1. Trimming took 7 bases from V and 1 from J; bases not matched to a gene: 7. The CDR3 spans 15 residues. Germline CDR1 and CDR2: WNHNN and SYGVQD (reference sequence). The CDR3 DNA reads as TGCGCCAGCAAACGGAGGGACAGGGCGAACACTGAAGCTTTCTTT. This translates into CASKRRDRANTEAFF.

This chain joins TRBV29-1 and TRBJ1-2, with D perhaps matching TRBD1 (6 bases). Trimming removed 6 bases from V and 4 bases from J, with 15 bases in between. CDR3 size: 13 residues. CDR1 is SQVTM, CDR2 ANQGSEA, per germline. The CDR3 protein is CSVQGGVGYGYTF. The CDR3 bases are TGCAGCGTGCAAGGGGGGGTAGGCTATGGCTACACCTTC.

This clone was seen only once. The chain recombines TRBV7-3 with TRBJ2-7; the D gene is possibly TRBD2 (5 bases). The V end lost 2 bases, the J end lost 7 bases, and 12 bases lay between the germline ends. CDR3 size: 13 residues. In germline, CDR1 is SGHTA, CDR2 FQGTGA. The CDR3: CASSLAPREEQYF. The CDR3 nucleotides are TGTGCCAGCAGCTTAGCCCCCCGGGAAGAGCAGTACTTC.

This clone was detected only once. The chain uses TRBV5-1 and TRBJ2-3; 7 nucleotides match TRBD2. This CDR3 has 14 amino acids. Germline V gene sequence: CDR1 SGHRS, CDR2 YFSETQ. The trim removed 0 bases at V and 6 bases at J, leaving 4 bases unmatched. The DNA of the CDR3 is TGCGCCAGCAGCTTGGAACGGGAGGAGGATACGCAGTATTTT. Its protein product is CASSLEREEDTQYF.

The chain combines TRBV5-4 with TRBJ1-5; D uncertain. V lost 1 base, J lost 0 bases, and 8 bases lay in between. This CDR3 comprises 15 residues. Germline values: CDR1 SGHNT, CDR2 YYREEE (reference sequence). CDR3 region: CASSLRGVSNQPQHF. DNA of the CDR3: TGTGCCAGCAGCTTGCGAGGAGTTAGCAATCAGCCCCAGCATTTT. The full variable domain, with the rest looked up from reference TRBV5-4 and TRBJ1-5, is ETGVTQSPTHLIKTRGQQVTLRCSSQSGHNTVSWYQQALGQGPQFIFQYYREEENGRGNFPPRFSGLQFPNYSSELNVNALELDDSALYLCASSLRGVSNQPQHFGDGTRLSIL.

This clone showed up just a few times. This chain links TRBV28 with TRBJ2-1; D unresolved. Germline CDR1 reads MDHEN; CDR2 reads SYDVKM. The CDR3 consists of 15 residues. Between the trimmed V and J ends, which lost 3 bases and 1 base, there was a span of 10 bases. The CDR3 loop is CASSFGGDSYNEQFF. CDR3 nucleotide sequence: TGTGCCAGCAGTTTCGGCGGCGATTCCTACAATGAGCAGTTCTTC.

This clone was seen a handful of times. V usage is TRBV12-3 or TRBV12-4 and J usage is TRBJ1-6; the match to TRBD1 covers 8 bases. The length of the CDR3 is 13 residues. After removal of 6 bases from V and 9 bases from J, the junction contained 4 bases not matched to a gene. The CDR3 region has the DNA TGTGCCAGCAGGGAGACAGGGGCTTCACCCCTCCACTTT. Encoded protein: CASRETGASPLHF.

The V and J genes are TRBV24-1 and TRBJ2-2, with 7 bases that match TRBD1. This CDR3 spans 16 amino acids. The V segment lost 2 bases and the J segment 2 bases; nucleotides outside the gene matches: 4. Per the germline V gene, CDR1 is KGHDR and CDR2 is SFDVKD. CDR3 in DNA: TGTGCCACCAGTGATTCCAACAGGGGCAACACCGGGGAGCTGTTTTTT. This encodes CATSDSNRGNTGELFF.